This TCR beta chain was retrieved from a study of T cell responses to AZD1222 COVID-19 vaccine. Sequenced by immunoSEQ multiplex PCR; TCRdb stores in-frame clones only, minus some. This table holds about 190,000 clones, approximately 92% found once. Trimming pared 4 bases from V and 6 bases from J, leaving 15 bases between. This CDR3 region has 14 residues. The germline gives CDR1 SNHLY, CDR2 FYNNEI. The V call is TRBV2, the J call TRBJ1-2; the D is unclear. The sequenced sample was peripheral blood, obtained on day 0 of AZD1222 vaccination. This sequence originates from an adult in good health. As DNA, the CDR3 is TGTGCCAGCAGTGGGATTACGGGGTTAGATGGCTACACCTTC. The encoded protein is CASSGITGLDGYTF. The complete variable domain, with remaining parts taken from reference TRBV2 and TRBJ1-2, reads EPEVTQTPSHQVTQMGQEVILRCVPISNHLYFYWYRQILGQKVEFLVSFYNNEISEKSEIFDDQFSVERPDGSNFTLKIRSTKLEDSAMYFCASSGITGLDGYTFGSGTRLTVV.